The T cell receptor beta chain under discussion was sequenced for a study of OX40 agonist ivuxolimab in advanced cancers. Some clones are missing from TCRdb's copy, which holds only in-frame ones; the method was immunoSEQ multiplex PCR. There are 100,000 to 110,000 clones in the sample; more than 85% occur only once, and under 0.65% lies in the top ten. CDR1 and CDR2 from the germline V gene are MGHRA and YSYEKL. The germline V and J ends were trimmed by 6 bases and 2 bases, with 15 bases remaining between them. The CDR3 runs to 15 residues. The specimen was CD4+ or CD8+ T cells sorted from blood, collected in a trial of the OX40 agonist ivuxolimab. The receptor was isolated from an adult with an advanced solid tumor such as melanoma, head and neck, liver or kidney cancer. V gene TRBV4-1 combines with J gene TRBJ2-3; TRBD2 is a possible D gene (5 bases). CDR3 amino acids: CASRHAGNNTDTQYF. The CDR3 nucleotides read TGCGCCAGCAGGCATGCCGGGAATAACACAGATACGCAGTATTTT.